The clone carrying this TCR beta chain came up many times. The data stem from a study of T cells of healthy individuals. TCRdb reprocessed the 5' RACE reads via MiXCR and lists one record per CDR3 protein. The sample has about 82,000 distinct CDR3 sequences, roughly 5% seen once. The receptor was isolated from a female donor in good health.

The CDR3 spells CASSYSIGTLHSPLHF. CDR3 DNA: TGTGCCAGCAGTTACTCGATAGGGACACTCCATTCACCCCTCCACTTT. The V and J genes are TRBV6-5 and TRBJ1-6; D might be TRBD1 (6 bases). The CDR3 contains 16 residues. Per germline, CDR1 MNHEY and CDR2 SVGAGI. V lost 0 bases and J lost 8, with 14 bases in between.